Listed here are 28 T cell receptor beta chains from one sample, sequenced in a study of T-cell memory formation after mild COVID-19. TCRdb re-derived calls from the 5' RACE reads in MiXCR, one entry per CDR3 protein. Of some 110,000 distinct CDR3 sequences in the sample, around 12% were seen once. Sequenced sample: PBMCs or a T cell subset sorted from them (not recorded which). Every receptor here comes from an adult woman who had mild COVID-19 (a few samples of this study predate the infection). Cell type and time point are not known.

The chain is built from TRBV7-9 and TRBJ1-6; unclear D gene. Trimming took off 0 bases at V and 9 bases at J, with 9 bases between the two ends. The germline V gene has CDR1 SEHNR and CDR2 FQNEAQ (reference sequence). This CDR3 is 14 amino acids long. The CDR3 DNA sequence: TGTGCCAGCAGCTTAGCGGTTGTGGGTTCACCCCTCCACTTT. Translation: CASSLAVVGSPLHF.

In this sample, this clonotype turned up a few times. The chain couples TRBV7-9 to TRBJ2-1; D call uncertain. This CDR3 comprises 18 residues. V was shortened by 0 bases and J by 6 bases, with 21 bases between the two germline ends. CDR1 and CDR2 from the germline V gene are SEHNR and FQNEAQ (reference sequence). The CDR3 here is CASSLASRSGPNSNEQFF. The CDR3, as DNA: TGTGCCAGCAGCTTAGCGTCAAGATCCGGACCAAACTCCAATGAGCAGTTCTTC.

This chain links TRBV20-1 with TRBJ1-4; 7 bases are a match to TRBD1. Per the germline V gene, CDR1 is DFQATT and CDR2 is SNEGSKA (reference sequence). This CDR3 has 14 residues. With V trimmed by 5 bases and J by 7 bases, 10 bases remained unmatched. The CDR3 bases are TGCAGTGCTTGGATCACAGGGGAGGGTGAAAAACTGTTTTTT. Residues: CSAWITGEGEKLFF.

V gene TRBV28 combines with J gene TRBJ2-3, with D uncertain. Germline V gene lookup returns CDR1 MDHEN and CDR2 SYDVKM. The CDR3 has 12 residues. V was pared by 9 bases and J by 3 bases, with 10 bases between. The CDR3 DNA reads as TGTGCCAGTGTGGAGAGTACAGATACGCAGTATTTT. Its protein is CASVESTDTQYF. The full variable domain, completed using reference TRBV28 and TRBJ2-3, is DVKVTQSSRYLVKRTGEKVFLECVQDMDHENMFWYRQDPGLGLRLIYFSYDVKMKEKGDIPEGYSVSREKKERFSLILESASTNQTSMYLCASVESTDTQYFGPGTRLTVL.

This clonotype came up a few times. The chain employs TRBV6-5 and TRBJ2-2; no clear D gene. Germline loops: CDR1 MNHEY, CDR2 SVGAGI. The CDR3 extends over 15 amino acids. V was cut by 1 base and J by 0 bases, with 6 bases left in between. The CDR3 region is CASSYFPANTGELFF. CDR3 in DNA: TGTGCCAGCAGTTACTTTCCGGCGAACACCGGGGAGCTGTTTTTT.

V is TRBV12-3 or TRBV12-4 and J is TRBJ2-4, with TRBD1 identical over 12 bases. The CDR3 is 19 amino acids. V shed 4 bases, J shed 3 bases, and the junction held 13 bases outside the gene matches. The CDR3 DNA reads TGTGCCAGCAGTTCATCCCGGGACAGGGGGCGGTATGTCAAAAACATTCAGTACTTC. This gives the protein CASSSSRDRGRYVKNIQYF.

This clonotype was counted only a few times. The V gene is TRBV25-1, the J gene TRBJ2-3, with D unclear. This CDR3 comprises 16 residues. The V end was cut by 3 bases, the J end by 2 bases, with 15 bases between. Germline assignment: CDR1 MGHDK and CDR2 SYGVNS. CDR3 region: CASSEGLTYTTDTQYF. For the CDR3, the DNA is TGTGCCAGCAGTGAGGGATTGACGTACACCACAGATACGCAGTATTTT.

This clonotype has more than one count but fewer than ten. This sequence joins TRBV6-5 and TRBJ2-1; 13 bases agree with TRBD2. Losses at the gene ends were 4 bases for V and 5 bases for J; bases not matched to a gene: 11. In germline, CDR1 is MNHEY, CDR2 SVGAGI. The CDR3 runs 18 residues. The CDR3 coding sequence is TGTGCCAGCAGTTTTAGAGGTGTCGGACTAGCGGGAGACAATGAGCAGTTCTTC. This encodes CASSFRGVGLAGDNEQFF.

This clonotype was detected a few times. The V and J genes are TRBV4-2 and TRBJ2-1; D is unclear. The germline V gene encodes CDR1 LGHNA and CDR2 YNFKEQ. Trimming pared 7 bases from V and 0 bases from J, leaving 16 bases between. The CDR3 runs to 16 residues. The CDR3 nucleotides are TGTGCCAGCAAGGAGAGAGCAGCGAGCTCCTACAATGAGCAGTTCTTC. This encodes CASKERAASSYNEQFF.

The chain recombines TRBV20-1 with TRBJ1-1; unclear D gene. The CDR3 runs 13 residues. Germline values: CDR1 DFQATT, CDR2 SNEGSKA (reference sequence). V was cut by 3 bases and J by 4 bases, with 12 bases left in between. The CDR3 here is CSASSGSPTEAFF. CDR3 nucleotides: TGCAGTGCTAGCTCGGGTTCCCCCACTGAAGCTTTCTTT.

This clonotype has ten or more counts. The V and J genes are TRBV12-3 or TRBV12-4 and TRBJ2-3; 10 bases map to TRBD2. V was clipped by 6 bases and J by 0 bases; unmatched bases: 6. CDR3 length: 16 residues. The CDR3 region is CASRLGLAASTDTQYF. CDR3 DNA: TGTGCCAGCAGACTCGGACTAGCGGCTAGCACAGATACGCAGTATTTT.

This clonotype has more than one count but fewer than ten. This chain joins TRBV7-9 and TRBJ2-7; D remains ambiguous. V was shortened by 3 bases and J by 2 bases, with 11 bases between the two germline ends. There are 14 residues in the CDR3. CDR1 and CDR2 (germline): SEHNR, FQNEAQ (reference sequence). CDR3: CASSLQHSPYEQYF. The DNA for the CDR3 is TGTGCCAGCAGCTTGCAGCACTCCCCCTACGAGCAGTACTTC.

The chain links TRBV4-3 to TRBJ1-2; D perhaps matches TRBD1 (6 bases). Germline V gene sequence: CDR1 LGHNA, CDR2 YSLEER. Trimming cost V 1 base and J 4 bases, with 13 bases left between them. This CDR3 is 15 amino acids long. CDR3 DNA: TGCGCCAGCAGCCAAGTGGGGGCTCCCCCCTATGGCTACACCTTC. Protein product: CASSQVGAPPYGYTF.

This clonotype came up a few times. This chain joins TRBV14 and TRBJ1-4; no clear D. Germline CDR1 and CDR2: SGHDN and FVKESK. Trimming left V 1 base short and J 2 bases short, with 8 bases between. The CDR3 loop spans 15 amino acids. CDR3 sequence reads: CASSQGWVTNEKLFF. The CDR3 DNA follows: TGTGCCAGCAGCCAAGGCTGGGTGACTAATGAAAAACTGTTTTTT.

The rearrangement uses TRBV9 and TRBJ1-1; D is unclear. V shed 0 bases and J shed 1 base, with 10 bases lying between them. The length of the CDR3 is 15 residues. Germline CDR1 reads SGDLS; CDR2 reads YYNGEE. CDR3 loop: CASSVGSARNTEAFF. CDR3 in DNA: TGTGCCAGCAGCGTAGGGTCGGCCAGGAACACTGAAGCTTTCTTT.

The sample holds a few counts of this clonotype. The V call is TRBV5-1, the J call TRBJ2-3, with 7 bases identical to TRBD2. In germline, CDR1 is SGHRS, CDR2 YFSETQ. Trimming took 2 bases from V and 2 from J; bases not matched to a gene: 2. The CDR3 runs 14 residues. CDR3 region: CASSFREATDTQYF. As DNA, the CDR3 is TGCGCCAGCAGCTTCCGGGAGGCCACAGATACGCAGTATTTT.

This clonotype was seen only a few times. The V gene is TRBV5-5, the J gene TRBJ2-5, with a tentative D call TRBD1 (5 bases). Germline CDR1 is SGHKS and CDR2 is YYEKEE (reference sequence). The CDR3 runs to 14 residues. V lost 5 bases and J 0 bases, leaving 11 bases between the germline ends. The CDR3 nucleotides read TGTGCCAGCAGTAACGGCAGGGACCAAGAGACCCAGTACTTC. This gives the protein CASSNGRDQETQYF.

This clonotype has only a few counts. The rearrangement uses TRBV6-5 and TRBJ2-1; D might be TRBD2 (5 bases). The V end was cut by 5 bases, the J end by 3 bases, with 17 bases between. CDR3 length: 16 amino acids. Germline V gene lookup returns CDR1 MNHEY and CDR2 SVGAGI. Here the CDR3 reads CASSPRTGLGYNEQFF. The DNA of the CDR3 is TGTGCCAGCAGTCCACGGACTGGATTAGGCTACAATGAGCAGTTCTTC.

This rearrangement joins TRBV6-5 to TRBJ2-3; a weak D match, TRBD2 (5 bases). V was cut by 2 bases and J by 5 bases, with 35 bases left in between. This CDR3 comprises 22 residues. From germline, CDR1 is MNHEY and CDR2 SVGAGI. The CDR3 loop reads CASSYGGALSLRDEAHRDTQYF. As DNA, the CDR3 is TGTGCCAGCAGTTACGGAGGTGCTTTATCCTTGAGGGATGAGGCACACAGAGATACGCAGTATTTT.

The chain is built from TRBV24-1 and TRBJ2-1; the D gene is possibly TRBD2 (5 bases). V was shortened by 10 bases and J by 4 bases, with 25 bases between the two germline ends. The CDR3 has 17 residues. CDR1 KGHDR and CDR2 SFDVKD come from the germline V gene. In DNA form, the CDR3 reads TGTGCCACGAGCCCTAGTGCGAGACTAACCCTTTACAATGAGCAGTTCTTC. This sequence encodes CATSPSARLTLYNEQFF.

This clonotype was counted only a few times. The gene calls are TRBV4-3 and TRBJ2-1; the D is unclear. With 0 bases removed from V and 6 bases from J, the gap between germline ends came to 12 bases. The germline CDR1 and CDR2 sequences are LGHNA and YSLEER. The CDR3 covers 15 residues. In DNA form, the CDR3 reads TGCGCCAGCAGCCAAGATGACGGAAGATTCAATGAGCAGTTCTTC. Protein product: CASSQDDGRFNEQFF.

The rearrangement uses TRBV16 and TRBJ2-7; D is ambiguous. The CDR3 runs 13 residues. V lost 6 bases and J lost 5, with 14 bases in between. Germline V lookup: CDR1 KGHSY, CDR2 FQNENV. CDR3: CASSPPPTDEQYF. The CDR3 region has the DNA TGTGCCAGCAGTCCCCCCCCCACGGACGAGCAGTACTTC.

This clonotype was recorded a few times. The genes are TRBV5-1 and TRBJ1-1, with a weak D call TRBD1 (5 bases). The germline V and J ends were trimmed by 4 bases and 5 bases, with 15 bases remaining between them. The CDR3 runs 14 residues. The germline V gene has CDR1 SGHRS and CDR2 YFSETQ. CDR3 region: CASSPTLGGTEAFF. In nucleotides, the CDR3 is TGCGCCAGCAGCCCTACCCTCGGGGGGACTGAAGCTTTCTTT.

The V call is TRBV7-9, the J call TRBJ2-1; no firm D call. Trimming took 6 bases from V and 8 from J, leaving 11 bases between them. Germline V gene sequence: CDR1 SEHNR, CDR2 FQNEAQ (reference sequence). The CDR3 loop spans 12 amino acids. The CDR3 is CASRPSPDEQFF. In nucleotides, the CDR3 is TGTGCCAGCAGGCCCAGTCCCGATGAGCAGTTCTTC.

This clonotype was seen more than once but under ten times. The V call is TRBV27, the J call TRBJ2-7; maybe TRBD2 (5 bases). Germline CDR1 is MNHEY and CDR2 is SMNVEV (reference sequence). Trimming stripped 7 bases from V and 3 bases from J, with 22 bases between. This CDR3 is built from 16 residues. Here the CDR3 DNA reads TGTGCCAGCAAACCCGGGGTTGCGGCTCTTGACTACGAGCAGTACTTC. This sequence encodes CASKPGVAALDYEQYF.

This clonotype was detected only a few times. This chain connects TRBV19 to TRBJ2-1, with 9 bases aligning to TRBD2. With 3 bases clipped from V and 0 bases from J, the junction kept 6 bases outside the gene matches. CDR1 is LNHDA and CDR2 is SQIVND in the germline V gene (reference sequence). The CDR3 totals 17 residues. As DNA, the CDR3 is TGTGCCAGTAGTATGAGTCTAGCGGGGCCCTCCTACAATGAGCAGTTCTTC. Protein sequence: CASSMSLAGPSYNEQFF.

In this sample, this clonotype turned up a few times. The CDR3 DNA reads as TGTGCCAGCAGCCCCGGGACAGCCCGCTCTGGAAACACCATATATTTT. It encodes CASSPGTARSGNTIYF. This chain connects TRBV5-8 to TRBJ1-3; 7 nucleotides line up with TRBD1. Unmatched junction bases numbered 7, after V lost 4 bases and J lost 0 bases. The CDR3 is 16 amino acids. Germline V gene lookup returns CDR1 SGHTS and CDR2 YDEGEE.

This clonotype was observed a few times. The gene calls are TRBV5-6 and TRBJ2-3, with 8 bases identical to TRBD1. Germline V lookup: CDR1 SGHDT, CDR2 YYEEEE. The J segment lost 3 bases and the V segment lost 4 bases, leaving 10 bases of the junction unmatched. CDR3 length equals 16 residues. The CDR3 region is CASSSPDRELTDTQYF. CDR3 nucleotide sequence: TGTGCCAGCAGCAGCCCGGACAGGGAACTAACAGATACGCAGTATTTT.